Given below is one TCR beta chain in context. This sample stems from a study of blood T cell repertoires in COVID-19. The wider study: Samples representing acute and convalescent COVID-19 were sourced from the United States, Italy and Spain. In each case, the material was cDNA or gDNA derived from T cells, B-cell-depleted T cells, or PBMCs.

The germline V gene encodes CDR1 SGHRS and CDR2 YFSETQ. The CDR3 covers 18 residues. Trimming took 4 bases from V and 0 from J; bases not matched to a gene: 4. This table comes from immunoSEQ multiplex PCR, and its TCRdb copy is limited to in-frame clones, with some not included. The sample consists of some 230,000 clones, approximately 84% of them appearing once. Everyone who took part was about 18 to 90 years old, and they came from 20 to 25 US areas. Participants were placed into cohorts based on the clinical history they reported. Sequencing input: PBMCs or T cells enriched from blood (not recorded which). The receptor's source is a middle-aged man who had recovered from COVID-19. The chain employs TRBV5-1 and TRBJ2-1, with 16 positions matching TRBD2. CDR3 loop: CASSRGLAGGNSYNEQFF. CDR3 DNA: TGCGCCAGCAGCCGGGGACTAGCGGGGGGGAACTCCTACAATGAGCAGTTCTTC.